The clone carrying this TCR beta chain was recorded at least ten times. The antigen is unknown. The germline gives CDR1 SGHRS, CDR2 YFSETQ. J gave up 7 bases and V 4 bases, and 3 bases lay outside the gene matches. CDR3 length: 12 residues. This sample is drawn from a study of neurological immune-mediated disorders. Broader study findings: No CDR3 amino acid sequences recurred among expanded clones across subjects, suggesting private repertoires in all groups.

TCRdb reanalysed the 5' RACE reads using MiXCR and keeps one entry per CDR3 protein. The sample has about 120,000 distinct CDR3 sequences; roughly 3.4% are singletons. This receptor was identified in a woman in her 30s with multiple sclerosis. The chain joins TRBV5-1 to TRBJ1-1; 8 positions match TRBD1. The sequencing input was PBMCs. The CDR3 DNA follows: TGCGCCAGCAGCGTTGACAGGGGTGAAGCTTTCTTT. Translation: CASSVDRGEAFF.